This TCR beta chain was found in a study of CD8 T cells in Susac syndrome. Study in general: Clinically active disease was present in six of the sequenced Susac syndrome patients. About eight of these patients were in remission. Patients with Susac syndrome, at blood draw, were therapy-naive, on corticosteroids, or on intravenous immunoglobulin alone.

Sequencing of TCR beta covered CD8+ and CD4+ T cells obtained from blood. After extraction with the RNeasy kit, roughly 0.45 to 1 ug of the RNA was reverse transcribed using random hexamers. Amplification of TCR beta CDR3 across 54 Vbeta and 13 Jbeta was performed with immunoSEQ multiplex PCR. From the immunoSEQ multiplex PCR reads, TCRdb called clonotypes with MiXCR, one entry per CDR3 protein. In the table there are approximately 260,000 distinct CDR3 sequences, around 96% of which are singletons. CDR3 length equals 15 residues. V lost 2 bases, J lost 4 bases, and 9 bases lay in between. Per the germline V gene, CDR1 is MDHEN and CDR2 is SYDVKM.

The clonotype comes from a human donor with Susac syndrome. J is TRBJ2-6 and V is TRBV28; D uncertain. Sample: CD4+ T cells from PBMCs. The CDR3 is CASSLRVGGANVLTF. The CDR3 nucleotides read TGTGCCAGCAGTTTAAGGGTTGGAGGGGCCAACGTCCTGACTTTC.